The rows below give T cell receptor beta chains drawn from one sample of a study of T-cell reconstitution after alpha-beta-depleted transplantation in children. TCRdb fed the PCR reads into MiXCR, producing one record per CDR3 protein. The top ten hold just over 2% of the sample, which has approximately 500,000 distinct CDR3 sequences, roughly a tenth seen once. This material consisted of PBMCs, taken before TCRalphabeta/CD19-depleted stem cell transplant. The receptors were gathered from a child aged 2 to 15 with inherited bone marrow failure, due to receive a stem cell transplant. Both conserved end residues are part of each CDR3. A D gene is named only where the DNA matches it firmly. Some rows have no size entry. The others give once, few or many, or a class for an expanded clone.

clone size: many
D gene: -
J gene: TRBJ2-7
V gene: TRBV4-3
CDR3 DNA: TGCGCCAGCAGCCATTCGGGGAACTCCTACGAGCAGTACTTC
CDR3 protein: CASSHSGNSYEQYF

clone size: many
D gene: TRBD1
J gene: TRBJ1-4
V gene: TRBV12-3/TRBV12-4
CDR3 DNA: TGTGCCAGCAGTTCCCGACAGGGGGCGAGTCTAGGGGGTGAAAAACTGTTTTTT
CDR3 protein: CASSSRQGASLGGEKLFF

clone size: many
D gene: TRBD1
J gene: TRBJ1-2
V gene: TRBV5-1
CDR3 DNA: TGCGCCAGCAGCGTGACAGGGGGCGCTCCTGGCTACACCTTC
CDR3 protein: CASSVTGGAPGYTF

clone size: many
D gene: -
J gene: TRBJ2-2
V gene: TRBV20-1
CDR3 DNA: TGCAGTGCTAGAGGGTTACTAGCGAACACCGGGGAGCTGTTTTTT
CDR3 protein: CSARGLLANTGELFF

clone size: many
D gene: -
J gene: TRBJ2-3
V gene: TRBV28
CDR3 DNA: TGTGCCAGCAGTCCCGGGTGGGTCAGGGAGGATGGCACAGATACGCAGTATTTT
CDR3 protein: CASSPGWVREDGTDTQYF

clone size: many
D gene: -
J gene: TRBJ2-5
V gene: TRBV6-5
CDR3 DNA: TGTGCCAGCAGGGGCTCAGCATCGGGACTCCTAAGAGAGACCCAGTACTTC
CDR3 protein: CASRGSASGLLRETQYF

clone size: few
D gene: TRBD2
J gene: TRBJ2-7
V gene: TRBV15
CDR3 DNA: TGTGCCACCAGCAGAGGACTAGCGGGGGGGTTTGGTGGCTACGAGCAGTACTTC
CDR3 protein: CATSRGLAGGFGGYEQYF

clone size: many
D gene: TRBD2
J gene: TRBJ2-1
V gene: TRBV6-2/TRBV6-3
CDR3 DNA: TGTGCCAGCAGTTACCCGGGGACTACCAACTCATACAATGAGCAGTTCTTC
CDR3 protein: CASSYPGTTNSYNEQFF

clone size: many
D gene: TRBD2
J gene: TRBJ2-1
V gene: TRBV4-3
CDR3 DNA: TGCGCCAGCAGCCAAGATATAGGGACTAGCACCTACAATGAGCAGTTCTTC
CDR3 protein: CASSQDIGTSTYNEQFF

clone size: few
D gene: TRBD2
J gene: TRBJ2-7
V gene: TRBV3-1
CDR3 DNA: TGTGCCAGCAGCCTAAGCGGGAGGCGTCCGGGCCGCGAGCAGTACTTC
CDR3 protein: CASSLSGRRPGREQYF

clone size: many
D gene: -
J gene: TRBJ2-3
V gene: TRBV14
CDR3 DNA: TGTGCCAGCAGCCAAGGCGCCAGCAACACAGATACGCAGTATTTT
CDR3 protein: CASSQGASNTDTQYF

clone size: few
D gene: -
J gene: TRBJ2-2
V gene: TRBV25-1
CDR3 DNA: TGTGCCAGCAGACCCTCCGGGCCACACACCGGGGAGCTGTTTTTT
CDR3 protein: CASRPSGPHTGELFF

clone size: -
D gene: TRBD1
J gene: TRBJ1-2
V gene: TRBV7-2
CDR3 DNA: TGTGCCAGCAGCATGACAGGGTGGGGTGGCTACACCTTC
CDR3 protein: CASSMTGWGGYTF

clone size: many
D gene: -
J gene: TRBJ2-1
V gene: TRBV6-2/TRBV6-3
CDR3 DNA: TGTGCCAGCAGTTACGGGAGGGGGGAGGGCCGTGGGAATGAGCAGTTCTTC
CDR3 protein: CASSYGRGEGRGNEQFF

clone size: -
D gene: -
J gene: TRBJ2-7
V gene: TRBV20-1
CDR3 DNA: TGCAGTGCTAGAGATCGGCTCAATTCCGAGCAGTACTTC
CDR3 protein: CSARDRLNSEQYF

clone size: many
D gene: TRBD2
J gene: TRBJ2-7
V gene: TRBV12-3/TRBV12-4
CDR3 DNA: TGTGCCAGCAGTGAAGCGGGAGCGGTTGATCGCGAGCAGTACTTC
CDR3 protein: CASSEAGAVDREQYF

clone size: many
D gene: -
J gene: TRBJ2-7
V gene: TRBV29-1
CDR3 DNA: TGCAGCGTTGCGACCGGGACGCTCTACGAGCAGTACTTC
CDR3 protein: CSVATGTLYEQYF

clone size: many
D gene: TRBD1
J gene: TRBJ1-1
V gene: TRBV6-1
CDR3 DNA: TGTGCCAGCAGAACCGACCGGGACAGGGGTTATGAAGCTTTCTTT
CDR3 protein: CASRTDRDRGYEAFF

clone size: few
D gene: -
J gene: TRBJ1-2
V gene: TRBV20-1
CDR3 DNA: TGCAGTGCTAGAGACCCCGGGACGTTTACCTATGGCTACACCTTC
CDR3 protein: CSARDPGTFTYGYTF

clone size: few
D gene: -
J gene: TRBJ2-7
V gene: TRBV7-2
CDR3 DNA: TGTGCCAGCAGCTTTAGGACAGACTCCTACGAGCAGTACTTC
CDR3 protein: CASSFRTDSYEQYF

clone size: -
D gene: TRBD1
J gene: TRBJ2-7
V gene: TRBV4-2
CDR3 DNA: TGTGCCAGCAGCCCGGGACAGGGCCTTAACTTTAACTCCTACGAGCAGTACTTC
CDR3 protein: CASSPGQGLNFNSYEQYF

clone size: many
D gene: TRBD2
J gene: TRBJ2-1
V gene: TRBV10-3
CDR3 DNA: TGTGCCATCAGCCTGCTAGCGGGAGAAAATGAGCAGTTCTTC
CDR3 protein: CAISLLAGENEQFF

clone size: few
D gene: TRBD2
J gene: TRBJ2-1
V gene: TRBV23-1
CDR3 DNA: TGCGCCAGCAGTGCGGACAATGGGTCACGACGACTAGCGACGTCCTACAATGAGCAGTTCTTC
CDR3 protein: CASSADNGSRRLATSYNEQFF

clone size: few
D gene: -
J gene: TRBJ2-2
V gene: TRBV20-1
CDR3 DNA: TGCAGTGCCGGGGGATTTAACACCGGGGAGCTGTTTTTT
CDR3 protein: CSAGGFNTGELFF